This is a list of T cell receptor beta chains from one sample in a study of regulatory T cells in long-lasting Graves disease. TCRdb reprocessed the multiplex PCR reads via MiXCR and lists one record per CDR3 protein. The repertoire has approximately 540,000 distinct CDR3 sequences, about 12% of them found once; the top ten carry about 8.3%. The same sample was also studied in work on T cells in Graves' hyperthyroidism and ophthalmopathy.

This material consisted of peripheral blood mononuclear cells (PBMCs), taken at new diagnosis, from a patient treated with antithyroid drugs. These receptors all stem from a woman aged 30 to 39 with Graves disease. Each CDR3 is given with its conserved first and last residue. A D gene is named only where the DNA matches it firmly. Rows give clone size only sometimes, using once, few, many, or a class for an expanded clone.

clone_size: many; j_call: TRBJ1-1; v_call: TRBV6-1; d_call: -; cdr3_aa: CASRYQTNTEAFF; cdr3_nt: TGTGCCAGCAGGTATCAGACGAACACTGAAGCTTTCTTT
clone_size: few; j_call: TRBJ1-5; v_call: TRBV6-2/TRBV6-3; d_call: -; cdr3_aa: CASTHITRGDQPQHF; cdr3_nt: TGTGCCAGCACCCATATTACGAGGGGGGATCAGCCCCAGCATTTT
clone_size: -; j_call: TRBJ1-5; v_call: TRBV6-1; d_call: -; cdr3_aa: CASSDLGGRQPQHF; cdr3_nt: TGTGCCAGCAGTGATTTGGGGGGACGGCAGCCCCAGCATTTT
clone_size: -; j_call: TRBJ2-3; v_call: TRBV9; d_call: TRBD2; cdr3_aa: CASSVDSGSTDTQYF; cdr3_nt: TGTGCCAGCAGCGTTGATAGCGGGAGCACAGATACGCAGTATTTT
clone_size: many; j_call: TRBJ1-2; v_call: TRBV28; d_call: TRBD1; cdr3_aa: CASSPPGGEKRGYGYTF; cdr3_nt: TGTGCCAGCAGTCCTCCAGGGGGCGAAAAGAGAGGCTATGGCTACACCTTC
clone_size: many; j_call: TRBJ1-1; v_call: TRBV12-3/TRBV12-4; d_call: -; cdr3_aa: CASTAIPGTTGRNTEAFF; cdr3_nt: TGTGCCAGCACCGCAATCCCCGGGACAACAGGGAGGAACACTGAAGCTTTCTTT
clone_size: few; j_call: TRBJ2-4; v_call: TRBV30; d_call: TRBD2; cdr3_aa: CAWSVSRTSGRWGVENIQYF; cdr3_nt: TGTGCCTGGAGTGTATCTCGGACTAGCGGGAGGTGGGGAGTAGAAAACATTCAGTACTTC
clone_size: few; j_call: TRBJ2-7; v_call: TRBV4-1; d_call: TRBD2; cdr3_aa: CASSQTGLIDEQYF; cdr3_nt: TGCGCCAGCAGCCAGACGGGACTAATAGACGAGCAGTACTTC
clone_size: many; j_call: TRBJ1-1; v_call: TRBV27; d_call: TRBD1; cdr3_aa: CASSATDRGIAFF; cdr3_nt: TGTGCCAGCAGTGCGACGGACAGGGGAATCGCTTTCTTT
clone_size: many; j_call: TRBJ1-1; v_call: TRBV6-1; d_call: -; cdr3_aa: CASSPAGGSTEAFF; cdr3_nt: TGTGCCAGCAGCCCCGCGGGGGGGTCCACTGAAGCTTTCTTT
clone_size: many; j_call: TRBJ2-5; v_call: TRBV10-3; d_call: TRBD2; cdr3_aa: CAISESAGGPETQYF; cdr3_nt: TGTGCCATCAGTGAATCTGCGGGAGGGCCCGAGACCCAGTACTTC
clone_size: -; j_call: TRBJ2-3; v_call: TRBV30; d_call: -; cdr3_aa: CAWKTGINTDTQYF; cdr3_nt: TGTGCCTGGAAAACAGGGATTAACACAGATACGCAGTATTTT
clone_size: many; j_call: TRBJ1-2; v_call: TRBV6-1; d_call: -; cdr3_aa: CASKTEGTQGAGYTF; cdr3_nt: TGTGCCAGTAAGACGGAAGGAACACAAGGGGCTGGCTACACCTTC
clone_size: few; j_call: TRBJ2-1; v_call: TRBV7-9; d_call: -; cdr3_aa: CASSPPTSYNEQFF; cdr3_nt: TGTGCCAGCAGCCCGCCAACTAGCTACAATGAGCAGTTCTTC
clone_size: -; j_call: TRBJ1-1; v_call: TRBV15; d_call: -; cdr3_aa: CATSPPATGGAFF; cdr3_nt: TGTGCCACCAGCCCCCCCGCGACTGGGGGAGCTTTCTTT
clone_size: many; j_call: TRBJ2-1; v_call: TRBV24-1; d_call: TRBD2; cdr3_aa: CATSDSGTSGDNEQFF; cdr3_nt: TGTGCCACCAGTGATTCCGGGACTAGCGGTGACAATGAGCAGTTCTTC
clone_size: many; j_call: TRBJ2-5; v_call: TRBV10-3; d_call: -; cdr3_aa: CAGARGPQETQYF; cdr3_nt: TGTGCCGGGGCTAGGGGACCCCAAGAGACCCAGTACTTC